A single T cell receptor (beta chain) is shown here with its context. Its antigen is as yet unknown. Different DNA sequences within this sample yield the same CDR3. Profiling relied on immunoSEQ multiplex PCR, and the TCRdb table lists in-frame clones only, not all of them. The table lists under 2,000,000 clones, just under 95% of them singletons. With 6 bases clipped from V and 6 bases from J, the junction kept 5 bases outside the gene matches. This CDR3 region has 14 residues. Germline V gives CDR1 MNHEY, CDR2 SMNVEV (reference sequence). The data were taken from a study of shared clonotypes between healthy human individuals. CD8 cells regarded as naive lacked CD45RO, were positively chosen for CCR7, and omitted terminally differentiated effector memory CD45RA+ cells. Study-level points and caveats: The four-donor shared clonotypes exceeded non-shared clonotypes in generation probability, with non-shared ones scoring lower. Larger estimated richness was generally seen in naive subsets than in memory subsets. In a few donors, around 5% of naive CD4 clonotypes appeared in common.

This TCR was sampled from a man aged 18 to 35 in good health. The gene calls are TRBV27 and TRBJ2-7; TRBD2 aligns across 13 bases. Sequencing input: naive CD8+ T cells sorted from blood. The chain's CDR3 is CASRGLAGLGEQYF. CDR3 DNA: TGTGCCAGCAGGGGACTAGCGGGACTAGGCGAGCAGTACTTC.